This T cell receptor beta chain was identified in a study of blood T cells in healthy people across ages. Primers used in a second PCR of roughly 7 to 12 cycles were a sample-barcoded 5' primer and a J-beta primer mix. Every molecule of cDNA carried a tag from a template-switch adaptor with 12 random nucleotides. TCRdb fed the 5' RACE reads into MiXCR, producing one record per CDR3 protein. The sample lists just under 750,000 distinct CDR3 sequences; 22% were seen once. Losses at the gene ends were 1 base for V and 5 bases for J; bases not matched to a gene: 11. This CDR3 is built from 17 residues. Germline CDR1 reads MDHEN; CDR2 reads SYDVKM. As to this clonotype: Its specificity is not known.

Whole-study findings and limits: Leaving the PBMCs unsorted stopped any conclusive comparison of naive versus antigen-experienced cells.

The sequencing input was blood. The chain couples TRBV28 to TRBJ1-2, with 9 bases fitting TRBD1. The TCR was taken from a man between 65 and 85 years old in good health. DNA of the CDR3: TGTGCCAGCAGTTTATTCGGAGGGGCCGGGACAGGGTATGGCTACACCTTC. Its protein is CASSLFGGAGTGYGYTF.